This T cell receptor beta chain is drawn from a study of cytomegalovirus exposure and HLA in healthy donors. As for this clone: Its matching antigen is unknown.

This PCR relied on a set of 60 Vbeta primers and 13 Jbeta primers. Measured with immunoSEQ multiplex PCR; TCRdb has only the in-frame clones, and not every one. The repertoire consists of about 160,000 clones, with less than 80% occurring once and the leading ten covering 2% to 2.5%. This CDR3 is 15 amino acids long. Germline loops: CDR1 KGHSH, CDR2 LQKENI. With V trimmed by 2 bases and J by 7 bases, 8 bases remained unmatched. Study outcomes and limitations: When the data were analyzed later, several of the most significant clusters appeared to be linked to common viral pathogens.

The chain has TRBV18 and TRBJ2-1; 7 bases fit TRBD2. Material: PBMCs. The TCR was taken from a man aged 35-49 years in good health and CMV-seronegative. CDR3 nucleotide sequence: TGTGCCAGCTCACCATCAGGCCGGGGGGAGAATGAGCAGTTCTTC. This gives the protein CASSPSGRGENEQFF.